These 29 T cell receptor beta chains share one sample of origin, sequenced in a study of cytomegalovirus exposure and HLA in healthy donors. The PCR was carried out with 60 Vbeta primers and 13 Jbeta primers. Sequencing was performed with immunoSEQ multiplex PCR; in TCRdb, only in-frame clones are kept and a portion is missing. The profile shows roughly 200,000 clones, around 75% of them singletons. The specimen sequenced was PBMCs. These receptors were obtained from a male donor in good health and CMV-seronegative.

The rearrangement uses TRBV6-4 and TRBJ1-5, with a possible D match to TRBD1 (5 bases). The CDR3 is 16 residues long. Germline V gene lookup returns CDR1 MRHNA and CDR2 SNTAGT. Trimming removed 8 bases from V and 1 base from J, with 18 bases in between. The CDR3 sequence: CASCCREGHSNQPQHF. In DNA, the CDR3 is TGTGCCAGCTGCTGCAGGGAAGGGCACAGCAATCAGCCCCAGCATTTT.

The chain employs TRBV28 and TRBJ2-6; TRBD1 matches at 10 bases. The CDR3 length is 18 residues. In germline, CDR1 is MDHEN, CDR2 SYDVKM. Trimming took 5 bases from V and 0 from J; bases not matched to a gene: 7. CDR3 coding DNA: TGTGCCAGCAGTGCGCGACAGGGGGCCCGCTCTGGGGCCAACGTCCTGACTTTC. It is translated as CASSARQGARSGANVLTF.

The J gene is TRBJ2-1, the V gene TRBV18, with D perhaps matching TRBD2 (6 bases). The CDR3 sequence is 12 residues long. Germline CDR1 reads KGHSH; CDR2 reads LQKENI. V was clipped by 6 bases and J by 3 bases, with 6 bases between them. The CDR3 DNA reads as TGTGCCAGCTCGGGGGGCTACAATGAGCAGTTCTTC. It translates to CASSGGYNEQFF.

The V call is TRBV28, the J call TRBJ2-7; maybe TRBD2 (6 bases). The CDR3 is made up of 13 amino acids. Germline V CDR1 and CDR2: MDHEN, SYDVKM. V dropped 7 bases and J dropped 0 bases, with 10 bases sitting between them. Written as DNA, the CDR3 is TGTGCCAGCATTGGCGGGAACTCCTACGAGCAGTACTTC. Its protein product is CASIGGNSYEQYF.

In its sample, this clone was seen once. The chain uses TRBV11-1 and TRBJ1-5, with D maybe TRBD1 (5 bases). Germline CDR1 reads SGHAT; CDR2 reads FQDESV (reference sequence). CDR3 length: 13 amino acids. The germline V and J ends were trimmed by 1 base and 4 bases, with 5 bases remaining between them. The CDR3 is CASSLDRNQPQHF. CDR3 in DNA: TGTGCCAGCAGCTTAGACAGGAATCAGCCCCAGCATTTT. The entire variable domain, with the rest obtained from reference TRBV11-1 and TRBJ1-5, is as follows: EAEVAQSPRYKITEKSQAVAFWCDPISGHATLYWYRQILGQGPELLVQFQDESVVDDSQLPKDRFSAERLKGVDSTLKIQPAELGDSAMYLCASSLDRNQPQHFGDGTRLSIL.

The chain joins TRBV6-1 to TRBJ1-2; TRBD1 matches 11 bases. V lost 5 bases, J lost 3 bases, and 5 bases stayed unmatched. The CDR3 length is 15 residues. The germline gives CDR1 MNHNS, CDR2 SASEGT. As DNA, the CDR3 is TGTGCCAGCAGTTCCCGGACAGGGGGCGACTATGGCTACACCTTC. Protein: CASSSRTGGDYGYTF.

The sample holds one count of this clone. The rearrangement links TRBV18 to TRBJ2-7; 12 positions match TRBD2. Germline-derived CDR1 and CDR2 are KGHSH and LQKENI. Trimming cost V 5 bases and J 6 bases; bases outside gene matches: 8. The CDR3 is 15 residues long. CDR3 nucleotides: TGTGCCAGCTCATCAGGGGCTAGCGGGAGGGCCGAGCAGTACTTC. The encoded protein is CASSSGASGRAEQYF.

The chain is built from TRBV5-1 and TRBJ1-5, with 7 bases identical to TRBD1. Germline assignment: CDR1 SGHRS and CDR2 YFSETQ. V was clipped by 0 bases and J by 0 bases; unmatched bases: 3. The length of the CDR3 is 16 residues. CDR3 protein: CASSLGGQSSNQPQHF. The CDR3 coding sequence is TGCGCCAGCAGCTTGGGGGGACAGAGTAGCAATCAGCCCCAGCATTTT.

This clone was seen just once. This chain joins TRBV7-3 and TRBJ1-1; D may be TRBD1 (6 bases). Trimming shortened V by 4 bases and J by 4 bases, and 13 bases separated the two germline ends. The germline CDR1 and CDR2 sequences are SGHTA and FQGTGA. The CDR3 loop spans 14 amino acids. DNA for the CDR3: TGTGCCAGCAGCTACGGACAGAGCTCCACTGAAGCTTTCTTT. This sequence encodes CASSYGQSSTEAFF.

The chain carries TRBV15 and TRBJ1-5; 10 nucleotides align to TRBD1. V shed 3 bases, J shed 5 bases, and the junction held 1 base outside the gene matches. Germline V gives CDR1 LNHNV, CDR2 YYDKDF (reference sequence). The CDR3 has 14 residues. DNA for the CDR3: TGTGCCACCAGCAGGACAGGGGGCCATCAGCCCCAGCATTTT. It encodes CATSRTGGHQPQHF.

This chain links TRBV9 with TRBJ2-3; weak D call: TRBD1 (7 bases). CDR1 SGDLS and CDR2 YYNGEE come from the germline V gene. V lost 4 bases, J lost 4 bases, and 10 bases lay in between. The CDR3 sequence is 13 residues long. The CDR3 region has the DNA TGTGCCAGCAGCTCAGGGGGGTCAGATACGCAGTATTTT. It is translated as CASSSGGSDTQYF. Based on the CDR3 plus reference TRBV9 and TRBJ2-3, the full variable domain is DSGVTQTPKHLITATGQRVTLRCSPRSGDLSVYWYQQSLDQGLQFLIQYYNGEERAKGNILERFSAQQFPDLHSELNLSSLELGDSALYFCASSSGGSDTQYFGPGTRLTVL.

This chain connects TRBV6-1 to TRBJ2-1, with 8 bases lining up with TRBD1. The germline V gene has CDR1 MNHNS and CDR2 SASEGT. Trimming took 4 bases from V and 0 from J; bases not matched to a gene: 8. The CDR3 spans 17 residues. In DNA form, the CDR3 reads TGTGCCAGCAGTGCCCTAAACAGGGGGAGCTCCTACAATGAGCAGTTCTTC. Translation gives CASSALNRGSSYNEQFF.

The chain employs TRBV5-1 and TRBJ2-2, with a tentative D call TRBD1 (5 bases). V lost 0 bases and J 6 bases, leaving 12 bases between the germline ends. CDR3 length: 15 amino acids. Germline loops: CDR1 SGHRS, CDR2 YFSETQ. CDR3 sequence (DNA): TGCGCCAGCAGCTTGGGGACATGGGATGCCGGGGAGCTGTTTTTT. It codes for CASSLGTWDAGELFF.

This clone was counted only a few times. The chain has TRBV11-2 and TRBJ2-3, with 13 bases lining up with TRBD2. Germline V CDR1 and CDR2: SGHAT, FQNNGV. The CDR3 totals 16 residues. Losses at the gene ends were 5 bases for V and 6 bases for J; bases not matched to a gene: 8. The CDR3 is CASSPRLAGGGDTQYF. DNA for the CDR3: TGTGCCAGCAGCCCACGACTAGCGGGGGGCGGGGATACGCAGTATTTT.

The chain has TRBV10-3 and TRBJ1-6; D is perhaps TRBD1 (6 bases). The CDR3 has 14 residues. V dropped 6 bases and J dropped 6 bases, with 12 bases sitting between them. Germline-derived CDR1 and CDR2 are ENHRY and SYGVKD. The CDR3 sequence is CAISWTARNSPLHF. CDR3 coding DNA: TGTGCCATCAGCTGGACAGCCCGTAATTCACCCCTCCACTTT.

The V gene is TRBV28, the J gene TRBJ2-1, with a weak D call TRBD1 (6 bases). V dropped 3 bases and J dropped 4 bases, with 22 bases sitting between them. Germline-derived CDR1 and CDR2 are MDHEN and SYDVKM. The CDR3 runs 18 residues. CDR3 sequence: CASSFGRGGGPNYNEQFF. In DNA, the CDR3 is TGTGCCAGCAGTTTTGGCAGGGGCGGAGGTCCCAATTACAATGAGCAGTTCTTC.

This clone was seen only once. V is TRBV30 and J is TRBJ2-3; TRBD1 agrees at 9 bases. Germline V gene lookup returns CDR1 GTSNPN and CDR2 SVGIG (reference sequence). This CDR3 is built from 14 residues. V shed 4 bases and J 3 bases; nucleotides not matched to a gene: 5. The CDR3 DNA follows: TGTGCCTGGAACACCGGGACAGGGACAGATACGCAGTATTTT. Protein sequence: CAWNTGTGTDTQYF.

V and J are TRBV6-5 and TRBJ2-1; 7 positions match TRBD2. Trimming cost V 5 bases and J 12 bases; bases outside gene matches: 10. The CDR3 is 13 amino acids. Germline V gene lookup returns CDR1 MNHEY and CDR2 SVGAGI. CDR3 nucleotide sequence: TGTGCCAGCAGTGAAGAGAGCGGGATCGCGCAGTTCTTC. Encoded protein: CASSEESGIAQFF.

The gene calls are TRBV6-6 and TRBJ2-1, with D possibly TRBD1 on 7 matching bases. This CDR3 has 16 residues. In germline, CDR1 is MNHNY, CDR2 SVGAGI (reference sequence). Trimming removed 6 bases from V and 2 bases from J, with 17 bases in between. For the CDR3, the DNA is TGTGCCAGCAGGTCCTGGGGGGACAGTACCTACAATGAGCAGTTCTTC. Its translation is CASRSWGDSTYNEQFF.

V and J are TRBV5-1 and TRBJ2-7; D unresolved. This CDR3 spans 13 amino acids. Germline V gene sequence: CDR1 SGHRS, CDR2 YFSETQ. V was clipped by 5 bases and J by 6 bases, with 15 bases between them. The CDR3 here is CASRGDSASEQYF. The DNA of the CDR3 is TGCGCCAGCAGGGGTGACTCGGCTTCCGAGCAGTACTTC.

This chain links TRBV30 with TRBJ2-5; 10 nucleotides agree with TRBD1. The CDR3 extends over 15 amino acids. The germline V gene encodes CDR1 GTSNPN and CDR2 SVGIG (reference sequence). V dropped 2 bases and J dropped 5; count of bases not matched to a gene: 8. This chain's CDR3 is CAWSPYPDRGETQYF. The CDR3, as DNA: TGTGCCTGGAGTCCTTACCCGGACAGGGGGGAGACCCAGTACTTC.

The chain links TRBV28 to TRBJ1-2; TRBD1 aligns across 8 bases. Trimming took 2 bases from V and 5 from J; bases not matched to a gene: 10. The CDR3 spans 16 residues. Germline CDR1 and CDR2: MDHEN and SYDVKM. This CDR3 is CASSLPRGLAFYGYTF. The CDR3 bases are TGTGCCAGCAGTTTACCCAGGGGGCTAGCCTTTTATGGCTACACCTTC.

This chain joins TRBV6-6 and TRBJ2-2; D not resolved. The CDR3 is 12 amino acids. Trimming took off 6 bases at V and 3 bases at J, with 5 bases between the two ends. CDR1 and CDR2 (germline): MNHNY, SVGAGI (reference sequence). For the CDR3, the DNA is TGTGCCAGCAGCGTCGACACCGGGGAGCTGTTTTTT. Amino acids: CASSVDTGELFF.

In regard to this clone: Other DNA sequences in this sample translate to the same CDR3. The chain couples TRBV9 to TRBJ1-5, with D tentatively TRBD1 (5 bases). V shed 0 bases and J shed 6 bases, with 10 bases lying between them. This CDR3 is 14 amino acids long. CDR1 is SGDLS, CDR2 YYNGEE, per germline. The CDR3 region is CASSVGGGGQPQHF. CDR3 DNA: TGTGCCAGCAGCGTAGGGGGGGGAGGTCAGCCCCAGCATTTT.

The rearrangement uses TRBV18 and TRBJ2-1, with 10 bases matching TRBD1. The CDR3 contains 16 residues. The junction had 7 bases not matched to a gene; V was cut back by 6 bases and J by 2 bases. Germline CDR1 and CDR2: KGHSH and LQKENI. CDR3 loop: CASSPTGTGAYNEQFF. The CDR3 DNA sequence: TGTGCCAGCTCTCCCACCGGGACAGGGGCCTACAATGAGCAGTTCTTC.

This clone has a handful of counts. The rearrangement uses TRBV6-6 and TRBJ1-1; D not certain. The CDR3 is 12 residues long. V was cut by 8 bases and J by 2 bases, with 9 bases left in between. Per the germline V gene, CDR1 is MNHNY and CDR2 is SVGAGI (reference sequence). Here the CDR3 reads CASVNRNTEAFF. CDR3 sequence (DNA): TGTGCCAGCGTTAACAGAAACACTGAAGCTTTCTTT.

The chain employs TRBV29-1 and TRBJ2-5; 9 positions match TRBD1. The J call may be incorrect, as the DNA end agrees better with TRBJ2-7. The germline gives CDR1 SQVTM, CDR2 ANQGSEA. The CDR3 is 15 amino acids. CDR3 sequence: CSVEASGQGSAEQYF. The CDR3 DNA sequence: TGCAGCGTTGAAGCCTCGGGACAGGGAAGCGCCGAGCAGTACTTC.

V usage is TRBV27 and J usage is TRBJ2-5; 14 positions match TRBD2. The DNA end is a closer match to TRBJ2-7, so the J assignment may be wrong. The CDR3 consists of 15 residues. Germline V gene lookup returns CDR1 MNHEY and CDR2 SMNVEV (reference sequence). CDR3 amino acids: CASSGGLAGGHEQYF. CDR3 coding DNA: TGTGCCAGCAGTGGCGGACTAGCGGGAGGCCACGAGCAGTACTTC.

The chain is built from TRBV15 and TRBJ2-5; D is perhaps TRBD1 (5 bases). In germline, CDR1 is LNHNV, CDR2 YYDKDF (reference sequence). This CDR3 has 13 residues. Trimming took off 5 bases at V and 2 bases at J, with 9 bases between the two ends. The CDR3 is CATSVGAQETQYF. CDR3 DNA sequence: TGTGCCACCAGCGTAGGGGCACAAGAGACCCAGTACTTC.